The present TCR beta chain was sequenced within a study of beta chain features in type 1 diabetes. On the study more broadly: Analysis included under 120,000,000 sorted cells drawn from all samples. Study-level points and caveats: All four CD4+ subsets of Type 1 diabetes patients contained TCRB CDR3s that were moderately but significantly shorter.

The sequenced template was cDNA made from the entire isolated RNA. Clones were sequenced by immunoSEQ multiplex PCR, and TCRdb holds only the in-frame ones, with some missing. Of hundreds of thousands of clones listed, 6.5% to 10% are singletons. Germline loops: CDR1 MDHEN, CDR2 SYDVKM. The ends were cut back, 4 bases at V and 7 bases at J, with 16 bases in the middle. The CDR3 extends over 14 amino acids. A remark on this clone: Its antigen remains unknown.

The source of this sequence is a woman between 18 and 29 years old in good health. The chain employs TRBV28 and TRBJ2-5; D gene unclear. Sequenced: central memory CD4+ T cells from blood. The CDR3 bases are TGTGCCAGCAGTTCCCGGACCAAGCTGGGGACCCAGTACTTC. It specifies CASSSRTKLGTQYF.